This TCR beta chain is drawn from a study of OX40 agonist ivuxolimab in advanced cancers. Study as a whole: Ivuxolimab was delivered to patients intravenously every 2 weeks at doses spanning 0.01 to 10 mg/kg. Earlier treatment with anti-PD-1, anti-PD-L1 or anti-CTLA-4 was permitted, and around 43% had received some.

TCRdb's copy holds only in-frame clones and misses some; the assay was immunoSEQ multiplex PCR. In the table there are under 85,000 clones, 85% of which are singletons. Individuals having autoimmune disease history or systemic immunosuppression were not enrolled. V lost 4 bases to trimming and J lost 7 bases, with 17 bases between them. Looked up from germline, CDR1 is MNHEY and CDR2 is SVGAGI. The CDR3 consists of 15 residues. This sequence originates from an adult with an advanced solid tumor such as melanoma, head and neck, liver or kidney cancer. The chain employs TRBV6-5 and TRBJ1-5; D may be TRBD1 (6 bases). This specimen consisted of CD4+ or CD8+ T cells sorted from blood, obtained in a trial of the OX40 agonist ivuxolimab. In nucleotides, the CDR3 is TGTGCCAGCAGTTCGCTCGGGGGCCCCGGCCAGCCCCAGCATTTT. This sequence encodes CASSSLGGPGQPQHF.